A single sample gave rise to the 3 T cell receptor beta chains below, sequenced in a study of cytomegalovirus exposure and HLA in healthy donors. 60 Vbeta and 13 Jbeta primers were used in PCR. Method: immunoSEQ multiplex PCR; TCRdb's copy keeps in-frame clones and lacks some. Of under 100,000 clones listed, roughly 80% are singletons. The specimen was PBMCs. The source of these receptors is a boy between 5 and 17 years old in good health and CMV-seronegative.

The chain links TRBV28 to TRBJ2-4, with D tentatively TRBD1 (5 bases). The CDR3 has 10 amino acids. V was pared by 9 bases and J by 7 bases, with 7 bases between. Germline assignment: CDR1 MDHEN and CDR2 SYDVKM. In DNA, the CDR3 is TGTGCCAGTTCAGGGAACATTCAGTACTTC. Translated, it gives CASSGNIQYF.

The rearrangement links TRBV28 to TRBJ1-1, with D possibly matching TRBD1 (5 bases). The germline V gene has CDR1 MDHEN and CDR2 SYDVKM. There are 12 residues in the CDR3. The V end lost 11 bases, the J end lost 3 bases, and 13 bases lay between the germline ends. The CDR3 loop is CAAGQGDTEAFF. CDR3 sequence (DNA): TGTGCCGCTGGGCAGGGCGACACTGAAGCTTTCTTT. The complete variable domain, with remaining parts taken from reference TRBV28 and TRBJ1-1, reads DVKVTQSSRYLVKRTGEKVFLECVQDMDHENMFWYRQDPGLGLRLIYFSYDVKMKEKGDIPEGYSVSREKKERFSLILESASTNQTSMYLCAAGQGDTEAFFGQGTRLTVV.

This sequence joins TRBV19 and TRBJ2-6, with D possibly being TRBD2 (6 bases). Trimming stripped 3 bases from V and 2 bases from J, with 20 bases between. There are 19 residues in the CDR3. The germline gives CDR1 LNHDA, CDR2 SQIVND (reference sequence). Written as DNA, the CDR3 is TGTGCCAGTAGTATTAGGGGACGCGGAGGGTATGCTGGGGCCAACGTCCTGACTTTC. Translated, it gives CASSIRGRGGYAGANVLTF.